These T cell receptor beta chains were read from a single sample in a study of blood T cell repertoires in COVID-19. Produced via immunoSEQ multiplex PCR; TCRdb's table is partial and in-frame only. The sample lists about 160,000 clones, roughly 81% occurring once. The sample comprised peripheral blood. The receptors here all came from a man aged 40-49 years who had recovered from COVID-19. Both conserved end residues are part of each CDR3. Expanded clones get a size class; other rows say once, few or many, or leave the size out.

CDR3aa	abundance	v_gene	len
CASSLAATTDTQYF	once	TRBV13	14
CASSAGEGTEAFF	-	TRBV18	13
CASSASSTSSPLHF	-	TRBV9	14
CASSATGTADTQYF	-	TRBV6-4	14
CASRDRLAETSTDTQYF	-	TRBV4-3	17
CASSFSRNTGELFF	few	TRBV7-6	14
CAWSGQSTDTQYF	few	TRBV30	13
CASSYGGGSNEQYF	-	TRBV6-5	14
CASSVGGVNTEAFF	-	TRBV27	14
CASTPGIGSPLHF	-	TRBV6-5	13
CASSNGLAGEADTQYF	-	TRBV7-9	16
CASNSDRGYGYTF	-	TRBV12-3/TRBV12-4	13
CASSPPGQGRPGEQFF	-	TRBV21-1	16
CASPQGSPAYGYTF	-	TRBV2	14
CASSPSEGANYGYTF	-	TRBV9	15
CATSSRESPDEQYF	once	TRBV24-1	14